This T cell receptor (beta chain) is drawn from a study of T-cell memory formation after mild COVID-19. Study-wide findings and caveats: Detection of some responders pre-infection suggested pre-existing cross-reactive memory T cells participated.

Note on this clonotype: Antigen specificity is unknown.

TCRdb analysed the 5' RACE reads with MiXCR anew, one entry per CDR3 protein. The sample carries approximately 150,000 distinct CDR3 sequences, more than 12% recorded once. V dropped 5 bases and J dropped 0 bases, with 17 bases sitting between them. The CDR3 has 17 residues. The chain couples TRBV12-3 or TRBV12-4 to TRBJ2-1, with D maybe TRBD1 (5 bases). Sequenced material: PBMCs or a T cell subset sorted from them (not recorded which). The clonotype was recovered from an adult woman who had mild COVID-19 (a few samples of this study predate the infection). Cell type and time point are not known. CDR3 in amino acids: CASSRVGLLSSYNEQFF. The CDR3 bases are TGTGCCAGCAGTCGCGTGGGGCTCCTGAGCTCCTACAATGAGCAGTTCTTC.